Each of the 30 T cell receptor beta chains below was sequenced from the same sample in a study of blood T cell repertoires in COVID-19. Produced via immunoSEQ multiplex PCR; TCRdb's table is partial and in-frame only. The sample has a few hundred thousand clones, more than 80% seen once; the top ten hold 1% to 1.5%. The sample taken for sequencing was peripheral blood. These receptors were obtained from a man aged 40-49 years with acute or convalescent COVID-19.

The genes are TRBV9 and TRBJ1-3, with D maybe TRBD1 (6 bases). V dropped 3 bases and J dropped 0 bases, with 22 bases sitting between them. This CDR3 spans 19 amino acids. Per germline, CDR1 SGDLS and CDR2 YYNGEE. The CDR3 loop is CASSETLPGQIRSGNTIYF. CDR3 DNA: TGTGCCAGCAGCGAAACACTACCCGGACAGATCCGCTCTGGAAACACCATATATTTT.

V gene TRBV29-1 combines with J gene TRBJ2-1, with TRBD2 matching over 11 bases. This CDR3 has 18 amino acids. Trimming took 5 bases from V and 0 from J; bases not matched to a gene: 12. Germline CDR1 and CDR2: SQVTM and ANQGSEA. The CDR3 DNA reads as TGCAGCGTTTCCTCCGGGACTAGCGGATTCCTCTCCTACAATGAGCAGTTCTTC. It is translated as CSVSSGTSGFLSYNEQFF.

V is TRBV28 and J is TRBJ2-3, with TRBD2 matching 16 bases. Germline assignment: CDR1 MDHEN and CDR2 SYDVKM. Trimming cost V 7 bases and J 3 bases; bases outside gene matches: 13. This CDR3 is 19 amino acids long. Here the CDR3 reads CASTPGLAGGPERTDTQYF. The CDR3 bases are TGTGCCAGCACCCCGGGACTAGCGGGAGGGCCGGAACGGACAGATACGCAGTATTTT.

The rearrangement links TRBV5-1 to TRBJ1-5, with D uncertain. This CDR3 has 17 residues. Germline V gives CDR1 SGHRS, CDR2 YFSETQ. V was cut by 5 bases and J by 0 bases, with 18 bases left in between. In nucleotides, the CDR3 is TGCGCCAGCAGTAGGGAGGAGGGATCATATAGCAATCAGCCCCAGCATTTT. It encodes CASSREEGSYSNQPQHF. Combining the CDR3 with reference TRBV5-1 and TRBJ1-5 gives the whole variable domain KAGVTQTPRYLIKTRGQQVTLSCSPISGHRSVSWYQQTPGQGLQFLFEYFSETQRNKGNFPGRFSGRQFSNSRSEMNVSTLELGDSALYLCASSREEGSYSNQPQHFGDGTRLSIL.

This sequence joins TRBV7-9 and TRBJ1-2, with a possible D match to TRBD1 (5 bases). The CDR3 consists of 12 residues. Germline loops: CDR1 SEHNR, CDR2 FQNEAQ (reference sequence). The CDR3 protein is CVMGGGLGGYTF. In DNA, the CDR3 is TGTGTGATGGGGGGTGGCCTTGGTGGCTACACCTTC.

The gene calls are TRBV4-2 and TRBJ1-2, with no clear D. CDR1 and CDR2 from the germline V gene are LGHNA and YNFKEQ. The CDR3 has 15 residues. Between the trimmed V and J ends, which lost 0 bases and 5 bases, there was a span of 13 bases. Here the CDR3 reads CASSQDYNSKYGYTF. The CDR3 nucleotides read TGTGCCAGCAGCCAAGATTATAACAGTAAATATGGCTACACCTTC.

DNA for the CDR3: TGTGCCAGCTCACAAGGTCGAGCGGAAGACACAGATACGCAGTATTTT. Its translation is CASSQGRAEDTDTQYF. The chain uses TRBV18 and TRBJ2-3, with D possibly matching TRBD2 (5 bases). Germline CDR1 and CDR2: KGHSH and LQKENI. V shed 4 bases and J shed 2 bases, with 16 bases lying between them. This CDR3 has 16 amino acids.

The chain carries TRBV28 and TRBJ1-5; 8 bases map to TRBD1. V shed 10 bases and J 6 bases; nucleotides not matched to a gene: 8. The CDR3 has 13 amino acids. Germline CDR1 is MDHEN and CDR2 is SYDVKM. The CDR3 here is CATLDRVPQPQHF. The CDR3 coding sequence is TGTGCCACTCTGGACAGGGTGCCTCAGCCCCAGCATTTT. Combining the CDR3 with reference TRBV28 and TRBJ1-5 gives the whole variable domain DVKVTQSSRYLVKRTGEKVFLECVQDMDHENMFWYRQDPGLGLRLIYFSYDVKMKEKGDIPEGYSVSREKKERFSLILESASTNQTSMYLCATLDRVPQPQHFGDGTRLSIL.

The genes are TRBV9 and TRBJ2-7; 7 positions match TRBD2. CDR1 SGDLS and CDR2 YYNGEE come from the germline V gene. Trimming at V came to 0 bases and at J to 3 bases, leaving 9 bases not matched to a gene. This CDR3 has 16 residues. The CDR3 here is CASSVAPSGEYYEQYF. As DNA, the CDR3 is TGTGCCAGCAGCGTAGCCCCCAGCGGGGAATACTACGAGCAGTACTTC.

This clone was observed a single time. The genes are TRBV28 and TRBJ2-3; 8 nucleotides align to TRBD1. This CDR3 has 15 residues. The J segment lost 4 bases and the V segment lost 6 bases, leaving 9 bases of the junction unmatched. Germline V gives CDR1 MDHEN, CDR2 SYDVKM. The CDR3 sequence: CASRTGALGADTQYF. DNA for the CDR3: TGTGCCAGCAGGACAGGGGCCCTGGGGGCAGATACGCAGTATTTT.

This rearrangement joins TRBV6-5 to TRBJ2-1, with TRBD2 matching 10 bases. CDR1 is MNHEY, CDR2 SVGAGI, per germline. V lost 0 bases to trimming and J lost 4 bases; unmatched junction nucleotides: 3. There are 16 residues in the CDR3. As DNA, the CDR3 is TGTGCCAGCAGTTACTCGGGGACTAGCGCATACAATGAGCAGTTCTTC. Translating gives CASSYSGTSAYNEQFF.

This sequence joins TRBV30 and TRBJ2-4; possible D gene TRBD1, 6 bases. The CDR3 covers 14 residues. Germline V gene data show CDR1 as GTSNPN and CDR2 as SVGIG (reference sequence). V dropped 0 bases and J dropped 8 bases, with 14 bases sitting between them. The CDR3 protein is CAWSVSSGADIQYF. Here the CDR3 DNA reads TGTGCCTGGAGTGTATCGTCAGGGGCAGACATTCAGTACTTC.

The V and J genes are TRBV7-2 and TRBJ2-1; perhaps TRBD2 as D (6 bases). Trimming cost V 0 bases and J 3 bases, with 12 bases left between them. The CDR3 has 16 residues. Germline V gene lookup returns CDR1 SGHTA and CDR2 FQGNSA. This chain's CDR3 is CASSLASSAVYNEQFF. CDR3 nucleotides: TGTGCCAGCAGCTTAGCGTCTAGCGCTGTCTACAATGAGCAGTTCTTC.

The chain recombines TRBV5-1 with TRBJ2-1; TRBD2 aligns across 14 bases. CDR1 SGHRS and CDR2 YFSETQ come from the germline V gene. The CDR3 spans 15 residues. V shed 7 bases, J shed 5 bases, and the junction held 5 bases outside the gene matches. The CDR3 DNA sequence: TGCGCCAGCCAGACTAGCGGGAGGGTTAACAATGAGCAGTTCTTC. Translated: CASQTSGRVNNEQFF.

The table lists this clone with a count of one. The chain recombines TRBV5-1 with TRBJ2-5, with 9 bases that match TRBD2. The length of the CDR3 is 16 residues. The V and J ends lost 1 base and 4 bases, in that order; junction bases with no gene match: 8. Per germline, CDR1 SGHRS and CDR2 YFSETQ. CDR3 residues: CASSLLSSGDAETQYF. In DNA, the CDR3 is TGCGCCAGCAGCTTGTTGTCTAGCGGGGATGCAGAGACCCAGTACTTC.

The chain has TRBV5-1 and TRBJ2-3; no firm D call. This CDR3 is built from 14 residues. CDR1 and CDR2 from the germline V gene are SGHRS and YFSETQ. Trimming stripped 3 bases from V and 5 bases from J, with 13 bases between. The DNA of the CDR3 is TGCGCCAGCAGCTCGCATTTCACGAGAGATACGCAGTATTTT. The encoded protein is CASSSHFTRDTQYF. The full variable domain, its missing parts supplied by reference TRBV5-1 and TRBJ2-3, is KAGVTQTPRYLIKTRGQQVTLSCSPISGHRSVSWYQQTPGQGLQFLFEYFSETQRNKGNFPGRFSGRQFSNSRSEMNVSTLELGDSALYLCASSSHFTRDTQYFGPGTRLTVL.

V usage is TRBV19 and J usage is TRBJ2-1; 14 bases fit TRBD2. This CDR3 is built from 19 residues. The germline CDR1 and CDR2 sequences are LNHDA and SQIVND (reference sequence). The V segment lost 0 bases and the J segment 5 bases; nucleotides outside the gene matches: 9. The CDR3 DNA follows: TGTGCCAGTAGTATAGATCGGGGACTAGCGGGAGTCCTGAACAATGAGCAGTTCTTC. Amino acids: CASSIDRGLAGVLNNEQFF.

The chain joins TRBV28 to TRBJ1-1; perhaps TRBD1 as D (5 bases). V lost 3 bases and J 4 bases, leaving 15 bases between the germline ends. Germline assignment: CDR1 MDHEN and CDR2 SYDVKM. This CDR3 spans 15 amino acids. The CDR3 reads CASSFIRGSGTEAFF. CDR3 nucleotides: TGTGCCAGCAGTTTTATAAGGGGATCGGGCACTGAAGCTTTCTTT.

The chain recombines TRBV7-9 with TRBJ2-5, with 8 bases aligning to TRBD1. CDR1 and CDR2 (germline): SEHNR, FQNEAQ (reference sequence). This CDR3 comprises 16 residues. The trim removed 5 bases at V and 5 bases at J, leaving 13 bases unmatched. Written as DNA, the CDR3 is TGTGCCAGCAGCCCGCTCGGACAGGGAGACTTGGAGACCCAGTACTTC. Amino acid sequence: CASSPLGQGDLETQYF.

The rearrangement joins TRBV6-5 to TRBJ2-3; D remains ambiguous. Germline CDR1 MNHEY, CDR2 SVGAGI. Trimming removed 5 bases at V and 1 base at J, with 13 bases between. There are 15 residues in the CDR3. For the CDR3, the DNA is TGTGCCAGCAGTCGACAAATCTCGGGCACAGATACGCAGTATTTT. This codes for CASSRQISGTDTQYF.

The J gene is TRBJ2-2, the V gene TRBV5-1, with TRBD1 identical over 10 bases. CDR3 length: 17 residues. The J segment lost 1 base and the V segment lost 3 bases, leaving 6 bases of the junction unmatched. Germline CDR1 SGHRS, CDR2 YFSETQ. The CDR3 DNA reads as TGCGCCAGCAGCTATTCCCGGACAGGGGGGAACACCGGGGAGCTGTTTTTT. Amino acids: CASSYSRTGGNTGELFF.

The chain has TRBV30 and TRBJ2-2; D uncertain. CDR3 length: 13 amino acids. Trimming pared 1 base from V and 3 bases from J, leaving 6 bases between. In germline, CDR1 is GTSNPN, CDR2 SVGIG (reference sequence). The CDR3 reads CAWSGQYTGELFF. CDR3 in DNA: TGTGCCTGGAGTGGCCAGTACACCGGGGAGCTGTTTTTT.

The chain has TRBV6-2 or TRBV6-3 and TRBJ2-7, with D maybe TRBD2 (5 bases). The V gene's germline CDR1 is MNHEY and CDR2 SVGEGT. The length of the CDR3 is 16 residues. The V end was cut by 0 bases, the J end by 6 bases, with 18 bases between. The CDR3 DNA sequence: TGTGCCAGCAGTTACTCTCGGGTAAATCTTGGAGGCGAGCAGTACTTC. It yields the protein CASSYSRVNLGGEQYF.

This clone is a singleton in its sample. The chain is built from TRBV7-3 and TRBJ1-1, with D maybe TRBD1 (5 bases). The CDR3 is 14 residues long. Trimming cost V 2 bases and J 6 bases, with 13 bases left between them. Germline values: CDR1 SGHTA, CDR2 FQGTGA. CDR3 region: CASSLVRGRAEAFF. CDR3 coding DNA: TGTGCCAGCAGCTTAGTGCGGGGGAGGGCTGAAGCTTTCTTT.

V gene TRBV10-3 combines with J gene TRBJ2-4; 9 bases are a match to TRBD1. Losses at the gene ends were 6 bases for V and 5 bases for J; bases not matched to a gene: 5. Per the germline V gene, CDR1 is ENHRY and CDR2 is SYGVKD. The CDR3 length is 14 residues. The DNA of the CDR3 is TGTGCCATCAGCGCGGGACAGGGAGAAAACATTCAGTACTTC. Residues: CAISAGQGENIQYF.

The rearrangement uses TRBV6-5 and TRBJ2-2; 7 bases agree with TRBD2. Trimming at V came to 3 bases and at J to 6 bases, leaving 10 bases not matched to a gene. There are 16 residues in the CDR3. The V gene's germline CDR1 is MNHEY and CDR2 SVGAGI. The DNA for the CDR3 is TGTGCCAGCAGTTATCTCGGGGGGACGTCGGCCGGGGAGCTGTTTTTT. This encodes CASSYLGGTSAGELFF.

V usage is TRBV24-1 and J usage is TRBJ2-1; 9 nucleotides line up with TRBD1. Germline-derived CDR1 and CDR2 are KGHDR and SFDVKD. The CDR3 consists of 15 residues. V lost 5 bases, J lost 7 bases, and 8 bases stayed unmatched. The CDR3 DNA is TGTGCCACCAGTGGGGCGGACAGGGGAATAAATGAGCAGTTCTTC. It codes for CATSGADRGINEQFF.

The chain links TRBV27 to TRBJ1-2; 7 nucleotides line up with TRBD1. Germline loops: CDR1 MNHEY, CDR2 SMNVEV (reference sequence). V lost 0 bases, J lost 3 bases, and 4 bases stayed unmatched. The CDR3 has 15 amino acids. The CDR3: CASSLSRDSYYGYTF. The CDR3 DNA follows: TGTGCCAGCAGTTTATCGAGGGACAGCTACTATGGCTACACCTTC.

V usage is TRBV20-1 and J usage is TRBJ2-2; 7 bases align to TRBD1. The CDR3 length is 14 residues. Germline CDR1 and CDR2: DFQATT and SNEGSKA (reference sequence). V lost 3 bases and J lost 5; bases outside the gene matches: 6. CDR3: CSASDRVRTGELFF. The CDR3 nucleotides read TGCAGTGCTAGTGACAGGGTCAGGACCGGGGAGCTGTTTTTT.

The chain has TRBV6-2 or TRBV6-3 and TRBJ1-5, with TRBD1 matching 7 bases. V shed 6 bases, J shed 2 bases, and the junction held 4 bases outside the gene matches. CDR1 is MNHEY, CDR2 SVGEGT, per germline. This CDR3 region has 14 residues. This CDR3 is CASSLDRGNQPQHF. DNA for the CDR3: TGTGCCAGCAGCCTCGACAGGGGCAATCAGCCCCAGCATTTT.